A single sample gave rise to the 31 T cell receptor beta chains below, sequenced in a study of cytomegalovirus exposure and HLA in healthy donors. Researchers ran the PCR with 60 Vbeta and 13 Jbeta primers. Libraries were prepared by immunoSEQ multiplex PCR; TCRdb keeps only in-frame clonotypes and omits some of them. The sample lists around 63,000 clones, over 75% occurring once. Source material: PBMCs. The source of these receptors is a man aged 35-49 years in good health and CMV-seronegative.

The chain uses TRBV9 and TRBJ2-5; 11 nucleotides agree with TRBD2. Germline lookup yields CDR1 SGDLS and CDR2 YYNGEE. The length of the CDR3 is 16 residues. V was clipped by 3 bases and J by 1 base; unmatched bases: 5. The chain's CDR3 is CASSGSSGGIQETQYF. The CDR3 DNA reads as TGTGCCAGCAGCGGGTCTAGCGGGGGGATCCAAGAGACCCAGTACTTC. The full variable domain, in which reference TRBV9 and TRBJ2-5 provide the parts outside the CDR3, is DSGVTQTPKHLITATGQRVTLRCSPRSGDLSVYWYQQSLDQGLQFLIQYYNGEERAKGNILERFSAQQFPDLHSELNLSSLELGDSALYFCASSGSSGGIQETQYFGPGTRLLVL.

The CDR3 is CASSLMGQGDTEAFF. In nucleotides, the CDR3 is TGTGCCAGCTCACTCATGGGACAGGGAGACACTGAAGCTTTCTTT. The chain has TRBV18 and TRBJ1-1; 9 positions match TRBD1. V gave up 4 bases and J gave up 3 bases; unmatched junction bases: 6. The CDR3 is made up of 15 amino acids. CDR1 is KGHSH, CDR2 LQKENI, per germline.

The chain has TRBV5-4 and TRBJ1-5, with 8 bases fitting TRBD1. The CDR3 sequence is 15 residues long. Germline loops: CDR1 SGHNT, CDR2 YYREEE (reference sequence). Unmatched junction bases numbered 4, after V lost 4 bases and J lost 1 base. For the CDR3, the DNA is TGTGCCAGCAGCGCGGACAGGGCCAGCAATCAGCCCCAGCATTTT. Its translation is CASSADRASNQPQHF.

This rearrangement joins TRBV19 to TRBJ2-3; tentatively, D is TRBD2 (5 bases). V was cut by 7 bases and J by 3 bases, with 20 bases left in between. Germline V gives CDR1 LNHDA, CDR2 SQIVND (reference sequence). The CDR3 spans 16 residues. The CDR3 loop is CASTPWEGSPTDTQYF. CDR3 coding DNA: TGTGCCAGTACCCCCTGGGAAGGGAGCCCGACAGATACGCAGTATTTT.

This clone has more than one count but fewer than ten. The genes are TRBV11-3 and TRBJ2-6, with TRBD2 matching 7 bases. J lost 2 bases, V lost 5 bases, and 12 bases had no gene match. The CDR3 contains 18 residues. From germline, CDR1 is SGHNT and CDR2 YENEEA. The CDR3 nucleotides are TGTGCCAGCAGCCCCGGACCCGGGAGGATGGCTGGGGCCAACGTCCTGACTTTC. Residues: CASSPGPGRMAGANVLTF.

This chain joins TRBV5-5 and TRBJ2-7; a weak D match, TRBD1 (5 bases). Per the germline V gene, CDR1 is SGHKS and CDR2 is YYEKEE (reference sequence). CDR3 length: 14 residues. Trimming stripped 4 bases from V and 2 bases from J, with 13 bases between. The CDR3 protein is CASSPRTKTYEQYF. Written as DNA, the CDR3 is TGTGCCAGCAGCCCGAGGACAAAGACCTACGAGCAGTACTTC.

The V call is TRBV28, the J call TRBJ2-1; TRBD2 aligns across 9 bases. Germline assignment: CDR1 MDHEN and CDR2 SYDVKM. The CDR3 spans 16 residues. V was clipped by 5 bases and J by 7 bases; unmatched bases: 12. CDR3 region: CASSPYGASGTNEQFF. Written as DNA, the CDR3 is TGTGCCAGCAGTCCCTATGGAGCTAGCGGGACAAATGAGCAGTTCTTC.

This rearrangement joins TRBV28 to TRBJ2-7; TRBD2 is a possible D gene (5 bases). The CDR3 is made up of 12 amino acids. Trimming took 5 bases from V and 5 from J, leaving 10 bases between them. Germline V gene sequence: CDR1 MDHEN, CDR2 SYDVKM. As DNA, the CDR3 is TGTGCCAGCAGTGCTACGAGGGACGAGCAGTACTTC. It translates to CASSATRDEQYF.

This chain uses TRBV5-1 with TRBJ2-3, with 10 positions matching TRBD2. CDR3 length: 15 residues. Germline V lookup: CDR1 SGHRS, CDR2 YFSETQ. Trimming cost V 1 base and J 5 bases; bases outside gene matches: 4. The CDR3 spells CASSLLASGRDTQYF. In nucleotides, the CDR3 is TGCGCCAGCAGCTTGTTAGCTAGCGGGAGAGATACGCAGTATTTT. The full variable domain, in which reference TRBV5-1 and TRBJ2-3 provide the parts outside the CDR3, is KAGVTQTPRYLIKTRGQQVTLSCSPISGHRSVSWYQQTPGQGLQFLFEYFSETQRNKGNFPGRFSGRQFSNSRSEMNVSTLELGDSALYLCASSLLASGRDTQYFGPGTRLTVL.

The sample holds a few counts of this clone. The chain uses TRBV28 and TRBJ2-4; 7 nucleotides match TRBD2. The CDR3 length is 12 residues. Trimming removed 4 bases from V and 15 bases from J; junction bases left unmatched: 9. CDR1 MDHEN and CDR2 SYDVKM come from the germline V gene. CDR3 amino acids: CASSSPSGTWYF. CDR3 in DNA: TGTGCCAGCAGTTCCCCAAGCGGGACTTGGTACTTC.

The chain joins TRBV7-8 to TRBJ2-1; tentative D call: TRBD1 (6 bases). The CDR3 runs to 15 residues. Germline CDR1 reads SGHVS; CDR2 reads FQNEAQ. V was shortened by 6 bases and J by 0 bases, with 12 bases between the two germline ends. This CDR3 reads CASSYDRYSYNEQFF. The CDR3 DNA sequence: TGTGCCAGCAGTTACGACAGGTACTCCTACAATGAGCAGTTCTTC.

This chain uses TRBV15 with TRBJ1-5, with a possible D match to TRBD1 (5 bases). Germline CDR1 is LNHNV and CDR2 is YYDKDF (reference sequence). The V and J ends lost 1 base and 3 bases respectively, with 7 bases between them. The CDR3 is made up of 14 amino acids. CDR3 coding DNA: TGTGCCACCAGCAGAGGGGGCGTCAATCAGCCCCAGCATTTT. Its translation is CATSRGGVNQPQHF.

CDR3 in amino acids: CASSYRTHSYEQYF. The DNA of the CDR3 is TGTGCCAGCAGTTACCGGACACACTCCTACGAGCAGTACTTC. The rearrangement uses TRBV27 and TRBJ2-7, with a tentative D call TRBD1 (5 bases). Between the trimmed V and J ends, which lost 4 bases and 0 bases, there was a span of 10 bases. In germline, CDR1 is MNHEY, CDR2 SMNVEV (reference sequence). The CDR3 totals 14 residues.

V is TRBV9 and J is TRBJ2-2; no reliable D call. The CDR3 contains 13 residues. V dropped 6 bases and J dropped 3 bases, with 9 bases sitting between them. Germline assignment: CDR1 SGDLS and CDR2 YYNGEE. The DNA of the CDR3 is TGTGCCAGCACCGACTCCTACACCGGGGAGCTGTTTTTT. It codes for CASTDSYTGELFF.

This chain joins TRBV7-9 and TRBJ2-5; 7 bases map to TRBD2. There are 15 residues in the CDR3. The germline gives CDR1 SEHNR, CDR2 FQNEAQ (reference sequence). The V and J ends lost 5 bases and 5 bases, in that order; junction bases with no gene match: 11. The chain's CDR3 is CASSPLSGGRETQYF. For the CDR3, the DNA is TGTGCCAGCAGCCCCCTCTCCGGGGGGAGGGAGACCCAGTACTTC.

This clone was found once. The chain couples TRBV5-1 to TRBJ2-1; TRBD1 matches 9 bases. V shed 2 bases and J 2 bases; nucleotides not matched to a gene: 5. This CDR3 comprises 16 residues. Per the germline V gene, CDR1 is SGHRS and CDR2 is YFSETQ. The CDR3 DNA is TGCGCCAGCAGCTTTATAACAGGGGGCGCCTACAATGAGCAGTTCTTC. Translated, it gives CASSFITGGAYNEQFF.

The V gene is TRBV5-4, the J gene TRBJ2-5, with TRBD2 matching 8 bases. V dropped 5 bases and J dropped 5; count of bases not matched to a gene: 5. Germline values: CDR1 SGHNT, CDR2 YYREEE (reference sequence). The CDR3 is made up of 13 amino acids. The CDR3 bases are TGTGCCAGCAGAGGACTAGCATCGGAGACCCAGTACTTC. Its translation is CASRGLASETQYF. The complete variable domain, with remaining parts taken from reference TRBV5-4 and TRBJ2-5, reads ETGVTQSPTHLIKTRGQQVTLRCSSQSGHNTVSWYQQALGQGPQFIFQYYREEENGRGNFPPRFSGLQFPNYSSELNVNALELDDSALYLCASRGLASETQYFGPGTRLLVL.

This clone has only a few counts. The V gene is TRBV29-1, the J gene TRBJ2-7; the match to TRBD1 covers 9 bases. The CDR3 totals 17 residues. Looked up from germline, CDR1 is SQVTM and CDR2 is ANQGSEA. V shed 5 bases and J 4 bases; nucleotides not matched to a gene: 18. Here the CDR3 reads CSVKGVSTGTGRYEQYF. CDR3 nucleotide sequence: TGCAGCGTTAAGGGGGTTAGCACCGGGACAGGGAGATACGAGCAGTACTTC.

This clone was observed a few times. The V gene is TRBV29-1, the J gene TRBJ1-1, with D unclear. V lost 6 bases to trimming and J lost 3 bases, with 14 bases between them. CDR1 and CDR2 (germline): SQVTM, ANQGSEA. The CDR3 runs to 13 residues. This CDR3 reads CSVRRHGDTEAFF. The CDR3 coding sequence is TGCAGCGTGAGGAGGCACGGGGACACTGAAGCTTTCTTT.

V and J are TRBV5-1 and TRBJ2-7; 7 nucleotides align to TRBD2. Per germline, CDR1 SGHRS and CDR2 YFSETQ. The CDR3 extends over 15 amino acids. V was pared by 6 bases and J by 2 bases, with 11 bases of the junction left unmatched. In nucleotides, the CDR3 is TGCGCCAGCAACGGTTCCGGGAGGTTCCCCTACGAGCAGTACTTC. Protein sequence: CASNGSGRFPYEQYF.

This chain links TRBV9 with TRBJ2-7; the D gene is possibly TRBD1 (5 bases). Germline V CDR1 and CDR2: SGDLS, YYNGEE. Trimming took 2 bases from V and 3 from J, leaving 9 bases between them. The CDR3 sequence is 13 residues long. This CDR3 reads CASSVTDSYEQYF. In DNA form, the CDR3 reads TGTGCCAGCAGCGTGACTGACAGCTACGAGCAGTACTTC.

This clone was seen a handful of times. This CDR3 reads CASSYCGLFF. Written as DNA, the CDR3 is TGTGCCAGCAGTTACTGCGGGTTGTTTTTT. J is TRBJ1-4 and V is TRBV6-7; the D is unclear. TRBV6-7 falls under the ORF class, with uncertain function. The CDR3 is 10 residues long. V lost 1 base and J lost 15, with 6 bases in between.

The genes are TRBV27 and TRBJ2-2; TRBD2 agrees at 14 bases. Germline CDR1 is MNHEY and CDR2 is SMNVEV (reference sequence). The length of the CDR3 is 16 residues. After removal of 7 bases from V and 8 bases from J, the junction contained 9 bases not matched to a gene. This CDR3 reads CASTHGTSGSFGELFF. CDR3 nucleotide sequence: TGTGCCAGCACCCACGGGACTAGCGGGAGTTTTGGGGAGCTGTTTTTT.

V is TRBV5-5 and J is TRBJ2-5, with D unclear. Germline assignment: CDR1 SGHKS and CDR2 YYEKEE (reference sequence). The CDR3 totals 12 residues. V gave up 3 bases and J gave up 7 bases, with 10 bases separating them. The CDR3 coding sequence is TGTGCCAGCAGCTACGAGGTTGGGACCCAGTACTTC. Translation: CASSYEVGTQYF. The variable domain in full, with the rest retrieved from reference TRBV5-5 and TRBJ2-5, is DAGVTQSPTHLIKTRGQQVTLRCSPISGHKSVSWYQQVLGQGPQFIFQYYEKEERGRGNFPDRFSARQFPNYSSELNVNALLLGDSALYLCASSYEVGTQYFGPGTRLLVL.

This chain links TRBV10-3 with TRBJ2-5; TRBD2 matches 10 bases. The J call may be in error: the DNA end matches TRBJ2-7 better. The CDR3 consists of 16 residues. CDR1 is ENHRY and CDR2 is SYGVKD in the germline V gene. The CDR3 region is CAISEGSGRAAYEQYF. DNA for the CDR3: TGTGCCATCAGTGAAGGAAGCGGGAGGGCCGCCTACGAGCAGTACTTC.

The chain links TRBV9 to TRBJ1-2, with D possibly matching TRBD1 (6 bases). The germline V and J ends were trimmed by 3 bases and 3 bases, with 9 bases remaining between them. CDR1 and CDR2 from the germline V gene are SGDLS and YYNGEE. This CDR3 contains 13 residues. The CDR3 nucleotides are TGTGCCAGCAGCGCCAGGGGCGACTATGGCTACACCTTC. This gives the protein CASSARGDYGYTF.

As for this clone: The germline gene is not matched at one end of the junction; a read error may be the cause. The chain recombines TRBV7-9 with TRBJ2-3; D unresolved. The germline V gene has CDR1 SEHNR and CDR2 FQNEAQ (reference sequence). The CDR3 spans 11 residues. CDR3 amino acids: CSSMTEDTQYF. For the CDR3, the DNA is TGTTCCAGCATGACTGAAGATACGCAGTATTTT.

The chain links TRBV28 to TRBJ2-1; TRBD1 might be the D (5 bases). The CDR3 totals 15 residues. Trimming pared 2 bases from V and 5 bases from J, leaving 13 bases between. Germline V gene lookup returns CDR1 MDHEN and CDR2 SYDVKM. In DNA, the CDR3 is TGTGCCAGCAGTTTAATAGGCCAGGGAAACAATGAGCAGTTCTTC. Translating it yields CASSLIGQGNNEQFF.

CDR3 sequence: CASSVRAQGARVLNGNQPQHF. The CDR3 coding sequence is TGTGCCAGTAGTGTCCGAGCTCAGGGGGCGAGGGTATTAAACGGGAATCAGCCCCAGCATTTT. The V and J genes are TRBV19 and TRBJ1-5; 8 bases align to TRBD1. The germline gives CDR1 LNHDA, CDR2 SQIVND (reference sequence). The junction had 25 bases not matched to a gene; V was cut back by 5 bases and J by 4 bases. CDR3 length: 21 amino acids.

The chain is built from TRBV5-5 and TRBJ2-2, with D unresolved. Germline V gives CDR1 SGHKS, CDR2 YYEKEE (reference sequence). The CDR3 sequence is 16 residues long. The ends were cut back, 0 bases at V and 2 bases at J, with 11 bases in the middle. CDR3 DNA: TGTGCCAGCAGCTTGGAGTGGTGGCCAAACACCGGGGAGCTGTTTTTT. The encoded protein is CASSLEWWPNTGELFF.

The rearrangement links TRBV19 to TRBJ1-2; possible D gene TRBD1, 5 bases. The CDR3 sequence is 13 residues long. V was shortened by 1 base and J by 5 bases, with 8 bases between the two germline ends. The V gene's germline CDR1 is LNHDA and CDR2 SQIVND (reference sequence). Here the CDR3 reads CASSIGAGYGYTF. DNA of the CDR3: TGTGCCAGTAGTATAGGGGCAGGGTATGGCTACACCTTC.